Listed here are 13 T cell receptor beta chains from one sample, sequenced in a study of Tregs in tolerant kidney transplant recipients. Antigen specificity for these receptors is unknown. TCRdb's copy holds only in-frame clones and misses some; the assay was immunoSEQ multiplex PCR. Among approximately 44,000 clones listed, around 95% were seen once. Sequencing input: Tregs from blood cultured with allogeneic cells. The source of these receptors is a human donor in good health.

The chain employs TRBV18 and TRBJ2-5; 8 bases are shared with TRBD2. In germline, CDR1 is KGHSH, CDR2 LQKENI. The CDR3 consists of 17 residues. The V gene end was trimmed by 0 bases and the J gene end by 2 bases; junction bases not matched to a gene: 8. This CDR3 reads CASSPPGHRGRQETQYF. CDR3 nucleotide sequence: TGTGCCAGCTCACCACCGGGGCATCGCGGGAGGCAAGAGACCCAGTACTTC.

The chain recombines TRBV15 with TRBJ2-1; the match to TRBD2 covers 12 bases. The germline V gene has CDR1 LNHNV and CDR2 YYDKDF (reference sequence). The CDR3 spans 20 residues. With 1 base clipped from V and 0 bases from J, the junction kept 10 bases outside the gene matches. CDR3 residues: CATSRVRLAGVPSSYNEQFF. In DNA, the CDR3 is TGTGCCACCAGCAGAGTTAGACTAGCGGGAGTGCCAAGCTCCTACAATGAGCAGTTCTTC.

This clone appeared a few times. The chain uses TRBV6-5 and TRBJ1-5, with D unresolved. The V end lost 7 bases, the J end lost 6 bases, and 19 bases lay between the germline ends. This CDR3 comprises 15 residues. CDR1 and CDR2 (germline): MNHEY, SVGAGI. The DNA of the CDR3 is TGTGCCAGCATGGCGGGTTGGCAAAGTGGTCAGCCCCAGCATTTT. Protein product: CASMAGWQSGQPQHF.

The CDR3 nucleotides are TGTGCCACCAGCAGGTCGACAGGGTCCTACAATGAGCAGTTCTTC. This sequence encodes CATSRSTGSYNEQFF. The chain has TRBV15 and TRBJ2-1; 7 bases align to TRBD1. Germline V gene lookup returns CDR1 LNHNV and CDR2 YYDKDF (reference sequence). V dropped 3 bases and J dropped 1; count of bases not matched to a gene: 3. The CDR3 is made up of 15 amino acids.

This chain uses TRBV14 with TRBJ1-2, with a weak D call TRBD1 (5 bases). Trimming shortened V by 1 base and J by 7 bases, and 16 bases separated the two germline ends. CDR3 length equals 15 residues. The germline V gene has CDR1 SGHDN and CDR2 FVKESK. CDR3 in amino acids: CASSQAAGRASGYTF. The CDR3 DNA reads as TGTGCCAGCAGCCAAGCAGCGGGGCGAGCGTCTGGCTACACCTTC.

The chain combines TRBV5-1 with TRBJ2-2; D uncertain. This CDR3 spans 13 amino acids. The ends were cut back, 6 bases at V and 1 base at J, with 7 bases in the middle. The germline V gene has CDR1 SGHRS and CDR2 YFSETQ. The CDR3 sequence: CASTPGNTGELFF. As DNA, the CDR3 is TGCGCCAGCACCCCAGGGAACACCGGGGAGCTGTTTTTT.

V gene TRBV25-1 combines with J gene TRBJ1-5; D unclear. The CDR3 spans 15 residues. V was cut by 4 bases and J by 1 base, with 11 bases left in between. From germline, CDR1 is MGHDK and CDR2 SYGVNS. The CDR3 DNA follows: TGTGCCAGCAGTGGTAGCTTTGGCAGCAATCAGCCCCAGCATTTT. This translates into CASSGSFGSNQPQHF. Full variable domain (outside the CDR3, taken from reference TRBV25-1 and TRBJ1-5): EADIYQTPRYLVIGTGKKITLECSQTMGHDKMYWYQQDPGMELHLIHYSYGVNSTEKGDLSSESTVSRIRTEHFPLTLESARPSHTSQYLCASSGSFGSNQPQHFGDGTRLSIL.

The chain is built from TRBV5-5 and TRBJ1-4, with 11 bases that match TRBD1. The CDR3 contains 13 residues. With V trimmed by 5 bases and J by 8 bases, 2 bases remained unmatched. Germline assignment: CDR1 SGHKS and CDR2 YYEKEE (reference sequence). DNA of the CDR3: TGTGCCAGCAGGGACAGGGGGCACGAAAAACTGTTTTTT. It is translated as CASRDRGHEKLFF.

The chain employs TRBV9 and TRBJ2-1; a weak D match, TRBD2 (6 bases). V was cut by 0 bases and J by 2 bases, with 18 bases left in between. The CDR3 length is 18 residues. Germline loops: CDR1 SGDLS, CDR2 YYNGEE. The CDR3 coding sequence is TGTGCCAGCAGCGTAGTCCCAGGAGGTAGCGGAACCTACAATGAGCAGTTCTTC. This codes for CASSVVPGGSGTYNEQFF.

The chain couples TRBV11-2 to TRBJ2-1; 11 bases line up with TRBD2. V dropped 6 bases and J dropped 8; count of bases not matched to a gene: 6. The CDR3 contains 14 residues. Germline V gene sequence: CDR1 SGHAT, CDR2 FQNNGV. CDR3 residues: CASRTSGSGYEQFF. The DNA for the CDR3 is TGTGCCAGCAGAACTAGCGGGAGTGGCTATGAGCAGTTCTTC. The variable domain in full, with the rest retrieved from reference TRBV11-2 and TRBJ2-1, is EAGVAQSPRYKIIEKRQSVAFWCNPISGHATLYWYQQILGQGPKLLIQFQNNGVVDDSQLPKDRFSAERLKGVDSTLKIQPAKLEDSAVYLCASRTSGSGYEQFFGPGTRLTVL.

The CDR3 DNA sequence: TGTGCCACCAGCTGGTCCCCTAGCACAGATACGCAGTATTTT. It specifies CATSWSPSTDTQYF. The rearrangement links TRBV15 to TRBJ2-3; D unclear. V was clipped by 5 bases and J by 0 bases, with 9 bases between them. The CDR3 extends over 14 amino acids. Germline values: CDR1 LNHNV, CDR2 YYDKDF (reference sequence).

The J gene is TRBJ1-5, the V gene TRBV7-2; D remains ambiguous. The germline gives CDR1 SGHTA, CDR2 FQGNSA. V was shortened by 3 bases and J by 5 bases, with 8 bases between the two germline ends. The CDR3 is 13 residues long. The CDR3 region is CASSFRQDQPQHF. CDR3 in DNA: TGTGCCAGCAGCTTCCGCCAGGATCAGCCCCAGCATTTT.

The genes are TRBV6-6 and TRBJ2-4; perhaps TRBD1 as D (5 bases). V lost 2 bases, J lost 0 bases, and 8 bases lay in between. CDR3 length: 15 residues. CDR1 is MNHNY and CDR2 is SVGAGI in the germline V gene (reference sequence). CDR3 in amino acids: CASSYAQGAKNIQYF. The CDR3 coding sequence is TGTGCCAGCAGTTACGCTCAGGGAGCCAAAAACATTCAGTACTTC.